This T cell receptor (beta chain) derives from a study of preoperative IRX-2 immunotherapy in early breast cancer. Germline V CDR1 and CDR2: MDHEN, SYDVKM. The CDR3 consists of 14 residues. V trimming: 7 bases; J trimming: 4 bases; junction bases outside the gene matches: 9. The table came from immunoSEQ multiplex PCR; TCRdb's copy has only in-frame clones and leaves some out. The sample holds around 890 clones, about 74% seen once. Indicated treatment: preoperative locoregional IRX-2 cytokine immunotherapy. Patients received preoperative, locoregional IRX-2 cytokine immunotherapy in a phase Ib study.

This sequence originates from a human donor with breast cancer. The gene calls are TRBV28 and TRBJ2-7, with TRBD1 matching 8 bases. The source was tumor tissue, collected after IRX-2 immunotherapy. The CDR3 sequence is CASKPGQGGYEQYF. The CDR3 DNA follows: TGTGCCAGCAAACCCGGACAGGGAGGATACGAGCAGTACTTC. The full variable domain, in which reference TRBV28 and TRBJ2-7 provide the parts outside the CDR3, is DVKVTQSSRYLVKRTGEKVFLECVQDMDHENMFWYRQDPGLGLRLIYFSYDVKMKEKGDIPEGYSVSREKKERFSLILESASTNQTSMYLCASKPGQGGYEQYFGPGTRLTVT.